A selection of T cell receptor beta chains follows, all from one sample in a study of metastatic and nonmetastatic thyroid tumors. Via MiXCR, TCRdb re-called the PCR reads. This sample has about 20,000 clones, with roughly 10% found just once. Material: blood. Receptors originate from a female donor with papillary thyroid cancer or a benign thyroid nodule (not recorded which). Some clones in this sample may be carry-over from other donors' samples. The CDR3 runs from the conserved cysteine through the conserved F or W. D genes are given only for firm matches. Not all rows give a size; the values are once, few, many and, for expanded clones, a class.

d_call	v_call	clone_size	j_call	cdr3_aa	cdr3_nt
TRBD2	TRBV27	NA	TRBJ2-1	CASSLASGPTYNEQFF	TGTGCCAGCAGTTTGGCTAGCGGGCCTACCTACAATGAGCAGTTCTTC
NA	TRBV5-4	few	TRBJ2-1	CASSLSDGRAEQFF	TGTGCCAGCAGCTTATCGGACGGGAGAGCTGAGCAGTTCTTC
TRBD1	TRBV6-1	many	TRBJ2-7	CASRPIPGQGAGEQYF	TGTGCCAGCAGACCCATTCCGGGACAGGGGGCGGGTGAGCAGTACTTC
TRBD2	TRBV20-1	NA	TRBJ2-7	CSASPAGVFYEQYF	TGCAGTGCCTCACCTGCGGGGGTGTTCTACGAGCAGTACTTC
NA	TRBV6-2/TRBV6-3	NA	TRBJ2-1	CASSQVSYGLF	TGTGCCAGCAGCCAGGTATCGTACGGTCTCTTC
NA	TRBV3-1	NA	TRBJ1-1	CASSQAENTEAFF	TGTGCCAGCAGCCAAGCCGAGAACACTGAAGCTTTCTTT
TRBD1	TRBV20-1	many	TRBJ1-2	CSARLQGEREGYTF	TGCAGTGCTAGGCTACAGGGGGAGAGAGAAGGCTACACCTTC
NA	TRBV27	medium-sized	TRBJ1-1	CASRWGGNTEAFF	TGTGCCAGCAGGTGGGGTGGGAACACTGAAGCTTTCTTT
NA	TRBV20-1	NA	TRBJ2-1	CSATVSGGTNEQFF	TGCAGTGCTACAGTATCTGGAGGCACTAATGAGCAGTTCTTC
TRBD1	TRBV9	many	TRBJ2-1	CASTRTGVDYNEQFF	TGTGCCAGCACCAGGACAGGGGTAGACTACAATGAGCAGTTCTTC
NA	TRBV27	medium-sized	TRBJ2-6	CASRRLSGANVLTF	TGTGCCAGCAGGAGACTCTCTGGGGCCAACGTCCTGACTTTC
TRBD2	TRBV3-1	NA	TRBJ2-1	CASSRRTSGYNEQFF	TGTGCCAGCAGCCGTCGTACTAGCGGTTACAATGAGCAGTTCTTC
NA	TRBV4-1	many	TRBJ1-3	CASSQIGGLSGNTIYF	TGCGCCAGCAGCCAAATCGGAGGGCTCTCTGGAAACACCATATATTTT
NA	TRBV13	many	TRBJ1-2	CASSFLGTSYAQDGYTF	TGTGCCAGCAGCTTTTTGGGCACAAGTTACGCACAGGATGGCTACACCTTC